This TCR beta chain originates from a study of shared clonotypes between healthy human individuals. CDR3 length: 18 amino acids. V lost 5 bases, J lost 6 bases, and 19 bases stayed unmatched. Germline-derived CDR1 and CDR2 are SGHAT and FQNNGV. Clones were read by immunoSEQ multiplex PCR, and TCRdb kept only the in-frame ones, dropping some. The table records approximately 720,000 clones, approximately 79% of them present only once. The clonotype comes from a woman aged 25 to 39 in good health. Specimen: memory CD4+ T cells sorted from blood. Regarding subset: CD45RA-negative fraction. V usage is TRBV11-2 and J usage is TRBJ2-3; 8 bases map to TRBD1. CDR3 bases: TGTGCCAGCAGCCCACGCCTTGCACGGACAGGGAAACCCGATACGCAGTATTTT. Translating it yields CASSPRLARTGKPDTQYF.